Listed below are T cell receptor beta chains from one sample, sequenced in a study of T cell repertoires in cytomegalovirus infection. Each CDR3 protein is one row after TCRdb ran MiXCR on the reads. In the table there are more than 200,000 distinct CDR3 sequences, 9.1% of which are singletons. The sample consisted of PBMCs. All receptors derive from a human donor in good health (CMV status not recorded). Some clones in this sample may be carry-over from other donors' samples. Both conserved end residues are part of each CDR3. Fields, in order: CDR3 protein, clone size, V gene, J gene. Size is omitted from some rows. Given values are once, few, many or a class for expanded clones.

CASSQPGLSYLVDTEAFF	few	TRBV4-3	TRBJ1-1
CASLLGGSYNEQFF	NA	TRBV6-6	TRBJ2-1
CSAQRRDQPQHF	NA	TRBV20-1	TRBJ1-5
CASSFGTSVGDEQFF	many	TRBV7-6	TRBJ2-1
CSADGGTSYGYTF	many	TRBV20-1	TRBJ1-2
CASSYSRPGTGYTDTQYF	NA	TRBV6-6	TRBJ2-3
CASSKQKGNTIYF	many	TRBV7-2	TRBJ1-3
CASSLSSVGADTQYF	many	TRBV28	TRBJ2-3
CASGLVLADQETQYF	few	TRBV12-5	TRBJ2-5
CASSPGLAGVSTDTQYF	many	TRBV7-2	TRBJ2-3
CSVEMANTEAFF	many	TRBV29-1	TRBJ1-1
CASSSPGGGRIREQYF	many	TRBV6-2/TRBV6-3	TRBJ2-7
CSASGILQGENIQYF	NA	TRBV20-1	TRBJ2-4
CASSGDRSFTEAFF	many	TRBV6-1	TRBJ1-1
CASSSNGLPYEQYF	few	TRBV28	TRBJ2-7
CASSPGQGAYGYTF	many	TRBV7-2	TRBJ1-2
CASSGGQGAFQPQHF	few	TRBV19	TRBJ1-5
CAWSITGGNQPQHF	NA	TRBV30	TRBJ1-5
CASSPQGSYNSPLHF	many	TRBV5-6	TRBJ1-6
CASSRGGNSNQPQHF	NA	TRBV12-3/TRBV12-4	TRBJ1-5
CASSLGEMGTGELFF	many	TRBV5-4	TRBJ2-2
CASSVRGVTDTQYF	many	TRBV7-4	TRBJ2-3
CASSRSPGGVTGELFF	NA	TRBV7-6	TRBJ2-2
CASSLGDMETDTQYF	many	TRBV7-9	TRBJ2-3
CASSRGTGNTEAFF	NA	TRBV19	TRBJ1-1
CASSRGTGGANTEAFF	once	TRBV7-9	TRBJ1-1
CASSLSGGDHTDTQYF	medium-sized	TRBV7-6	TRBJ2-3
CSAREAATSYEQYF	many	TRBV20-1	TRBJ2-7
CSANPTFRTDTQYF	many	TRBV20-1	TRBJ2-3
CASSAGLAGVSEQFF	few	TRBV7-2	TRBJ2-1
CSAPTGPLMEAFF	NA	TRBV20-1	TRBJ1-1
CASSSTGTHTEAFF	few	TRBV5-1	TRBJ1-1
CASSISRQIEPQHF	many	TRBV19	TRBJ1-5
CAWSVQNSLETQYF	NA	TRBV30	TRBJ2-5
CASSISLQVSSYEQYF	NA	TRBV2	TRBJ2-7
CASSSLPRGSSYNEQFF	many	TRBV11-2	TRBJ2-1
CATSRDSDRMNIQYF	many	TRBV15	TRBJ2-4
CASSWSRAQTQYF	many	TRBV12-3/TRBV12-4	TRBJ2-5
CASSFDGSTEAFF	NA	TRBV28	TRBJ1-1
CAISEQGIRGQPQHF	few	TRBV10-3	TRBJ1-5
CASLRTGSPDEQFF	few	TRBV18	TRBJ2-1
CASGLLWEQFF	many	TRBV12-5	TRBJ2-1
CASSHSDRAYEKLFF	many	TRBV7-9	TRBJ1-4
CASSEGWAGEETQYF	many	TRBV25-1	TRBJ2-5
CASRNRQQGARGGYTF	NA	TRBV19	TRBJ1-2